The 9 T cell receptor beta chains reported below all come from one sample, sequenced in a study of cytotoxic CD8 clonotypes in ibrutinib-treated CLL. Clones were read by immunoSEQ multiplex PCR, and TCRdb kept only the in-frame ones, dropping some. The table lists around 200,000 clones, about three quarters of them singletons, with about 6.2% in the top ten. The sequencing here drew on PBMCs, taken after 12 months of ibrutinib treatment. Receptor source: a human donor with chronic lymphocytic leukemia.

This clone was seen a few times. The chain joins TRBV30 to TRBJ1-5, with D unclear. The CDR3 spans 14 residues. Trimming took off 1 base at V and 4 bases at J, with 11 bases between the two ends. Germline loops: CDR1 GTSNPN, CDR2 SVGIG (reference sequence). Here the CDR3 reads CAWSGGRGNQPQHF. DNA for the CDR3: TGTGCCTGGAGTGGTGGACGAGGAAATCAGCCCCAGCATTTT.

The V gene is TRBV2, the J gene TRBJ1-2; 8 bases map to TRBD1. Germline V CDR1 and CDR2: SNHLY, FYNNEI. The V and J ends lost 6 bases and 4 bases, in that order; junction bases with no gene match: 16. This CDR3 has 17 amino acids. CDR3 coding DNA: TGTGCCAGCAGGATCAGACAGGGGAAGGCCTCATCCTATGGCTACACCTTC. The encoded protein is CASRIRQGKASSYGYTF. Full variable domain (remainder filled in from reference TRBV2 and TRBJ1-2): EPEVTQTPSHQVTQMGQEVILRCVPISNHLYFYWYRQILGQKVEFLVSFYNNEISEKSEIFDDQFSVERPDGSNFTLKIRSTKLEDSAMYFCASRIRQGKASSYGYTFGSGTRLTVV.

This chain joins TRBV19 and TRBJ2-3; 10 bases are a match to TRBD2. The V gene's germline CDR1 is LNHDA and CDR2 SQIVND (reference sequence). The CDR3 is 13 amino acids. The V gene end was trimmed by 6 bases and the J gene end by 8 bases; junction bases not matched to a gene: 5. The CDR3 bases are TGTGCCAGTAGGAGCGGGGGGGCGGGTACGCAGTATTTT. This gives the protein CASRSGGAGTQYF. The variable domain in full, completed from reference TRBV19 and TRBJ2-3, reads DGGITQSPKYLFRKEGQNVTLSCEQNLNHDAMYWYRQDPGQGLRLIYYSQIVNDFQKGDIAEGYSVSREKKESFPLTVTSAQKNPTAFYLCASRSGGAGTQYFGPGTRLTVL.

Only one count was recorded for this clone. The rearrangement uses TRBV11-1 and TRBJ2-7, with TRBD2 identical over 7 bases. J lost 5 bases, V lost 0 bases, and 7 bases had no gene match. Germline-derived CDR1 and CDR2 are SGHAT and FQDESV (reference sequence). The CDR3 has 15 residues. The CDR3 here is CASSLARGGGHEQYF. CDR3 sequence (DNA): TGTGCCAGCAGCTTAGCGCGCGGGGGTGGCCACGAGCAGTACTTC.

The V gene is TRBV4-1, the J gene TRBJ1-5, with D perhaps matching TRBD1 (5 bases). The CDR3 covers 18 residues. With 1 base removed from V and 0 bases from J, the gap between germline ends came to 16 bases. Germline V gene data show CDR1 as MGHRA and CDR2 as YSYEKL. The CDR3 protein is CASSQGSGGLLSNQPQHF. CDR3 nucleotide sequence: TGCGCCAGCAGCCAAGGATCCGGGGGACTCCTTAGCAATCAGCCCCAGCATTTT.

The chain joins TRBV25-1 to TRBJ1-1; no reliable D call. Per the germline V gene, CDR1 is MGHDK and CDR2 is SYGVNS. The germline V and J ends were trimmed by 1 base and 2 bases, with 8 bases remaining between them. The CDR3 totals 14 residues. The CDR3 loop is CASSELHRNTEAFF. Here the CDR3 DNA reads TGTGCCAGCAGTGAATTACACAGAAACACTGAAGCTTTCTTT.

J is TRBJ2-1 and V is TRBV27; D call uncertain. V was pared by 4 bases and J by 9 bases, with 19 bases between. The CDR3 has 15 residues. Germline V gives CDR1 MNHEY, CDR2 SMNVEV (reference sequence). The CDR3 region has the DNA TGTGCCAGCAGTTCGGTACCCTCAATTATGAGTGAGCAGTTCTTC. It translates to CASSSVPSIMSEQFF.

This chain uses TRBV19 with TRBJ2-2, with D perhaps matching TRBD1 or TRBD2 (5 bases each). CDR3 length equals 14 residues. The V end was cut by 10 bases, the J end by 3 bases, with 15 bases between. Per the germline V gene, CDR1 is LNHDA and CDR2 is SQIVND (reference sequence). The CDR3 DNA follows: TGTGCCACCAGGGACGGGGCCCACACCGGGGAGCTGTTTTTT. This encodes CATRDGAHTGELFF.

The chain has TRBV10-2 and TRBJ1-2; D remains ambiguous. This CDR3 region has 12 residues. Trimming shortened V by 8 bases and J by 8 bases, and 15 bases separated the two germline ends. CDR1 is WSHSY, CDR2 SAAADI, per germline. CDR3 amino acids: CASAEEMGGYTF. The CDR3 DNA reads as TGCGCCAGCGCTGAAGAAATGGGGGGCTACACCTTC.